Each of the 26 T cell receptor beta chains below was sequenced from the same sample in a study of T cells in Graves' hyperthyroidism and ophthalmopathy. Amplification targeted TCR beta CDR3 regions from RNA transcripts. The TCR CDR3 was amplified in a first-round RT-PCR using the HTBI primer set. From the multiplex PCR reads, TCRdb called clonotypes with MiXCR, one entry per CDR3 protein. The profile shows about 350,000 distinct CDR3 sequences, 15% to 20% of them singletons. Sequenced input: blood. These TCRs come from a woman aged 35 to 49 with Graves' ophthalmopathy.

The sample holds many counts of this clonotype. This chain connects TRBV6-5 to TRBJ2-2; 9 nucleotides agree with TRBD2. CDR1 is MNHEY and CDR2 is SVGAGI in the germline V gene. This CDR3 region has 17 residues. Trimming removed 2 bases from V and 5 bases from J; junction bases left unmatched: 9. The CDR3 loop is CASSYGRAGGRTGELFF. CDR3 DNA: TGTGCCAGCAGTTACGGACGAGCGGGAGGAAGGACCGGGGAGCTGTTTTTT.

The sample holds many counts of this clonotype. The chain joins TRBV27 to TRBJ1-1; tentatively, D is TRBD1 (5 bases). The CDR3 is made up of 15 amino acids. The V gene's germline CDR1 is MNHEY and CDR2 SMNVEV (reference sequence). Trimming pared 5 bases from V and 2 bases from J, leaving 15 bases between. In DNA, the CDR3 is TGTGCCAGCAGTAACCTAGGGACGGAAAACACTGAAGCTTTCTTT. Its translation is CASSNLGTENTEAFF.

At least ten counts were recorded for this clonotype. The CDR3 spells CASSLGGREETQYF. CDR3 in DNA: TGTGCCAGCAGTTTAGGGGGGAGGGAGGAGACCCAGTACTTC. This rearrangement joins TRBV28 to TRBJ2-5; TRBD2 agrees at 7 bases. Germline-derived CDR1 and CDR2 are MDHEN and SYDVKM. The CDR3 has 14 residues. The J segment lost 5 bases and the V segment lost 2 bases, leaving 5 bases of the junction unmatched. Together with reference TRBV28 and TRBJ2-5, the CDR3 gives the full variable domain: DVKVTQSSRYLVKRTGEKVFLECVQDMDHENMFWYRQDPGLGLRLIYFSYDVKMKEKGDIPEGYSVSREKKERFSLILESASTNQTSMYLCASSLGGREETQYFGPGTRLLVL.

This clonotype was seen only a few times. Here the CDR3 DNA reads TGTGCCAGCAGGGACCGGGACCTAAAGCAGGTCGGGGAGCTGTTTTTT. This sequence encodes CASRDRDLKQVGELFF. This rearrangement joins TRBV12-3 or TRBV12-4 to TRBJ2-2; D tentatively fits TRBD1 or TRBD2 (5 bases each). The CDR3 runs to 16 residues. With 6 bases removed from V and 7 bases from J, the gap between germline ends came to 21 bases.

There are many counts of this clonotype. The chain couples TRBV2 to TRBJ1-5; D gene ambiguous. V dropped 3 bases and J dropped 7 bases, with 13 bases sitting between them. This CDR3 has 14 amino acids. Germline CDR1 and CDR2: SNHLY and FYNNEI. Here the CDR3 reads CASSDKSSGQPQHF. The CDR3 nucleotides are TGTGCCAGCAGTGACAAATCCTCGGGGCAGCCCCAGCATTTT.

This clonotype was counted many times. The rearrangement joins TRBV28 to TRBJ2-7, with D perhaps TRBD1 (5 bases). The CDR3 has 17 amino acids. V shed 2 bases and J shed 0 bases, with 17 bases lying between them. CDR1 and CDR2 from the germline V gene are MDHEN and SYDVKM. CDR3 loop: CASSLKPDSSSSYEQYF. In nucleotides, the CDR3 is TGTGCCAGCAGTTTAAAACCAGACAGTTCTTCCTCCTACGAGCAGTACTTC. Together with reference TRBV28 and TRBJ2-7, the CDR3 gives the full variable domain: DVKVTQSSRYLVKRTGEKVFLECVQDMDHENMFWYRQDPGLGLRLIYFSYDVKMKEKGDIPEGYSVSREKKERFSLILESASTNQTSMYLCASSLKPDSSSSYEQYFGPGTRLTVT.

J is TRBJ2-5 and V is TRBV6-5, with D tentatively TRBD1 (6 bases). Trimming shortened V by 0 bases and J by 2 bases, and 10 bases separated the two germline ends. The CDR3 length is 15 residues. CDR1 and CDR2 from the germline V gene are MNHEY and SVGAGI. The CDR3 DNA follows: TGTGCCAGCAGTTACTCGGGGGCATCTCAAGAGACCCAGTACTTC. Amino acid sequence: CASSYSGASQETQYF.

Ten or more counts support this clonotype. The gene calls are TRBV6-2 or TRBV6-3 and TRBJ2-7, with D unresolved. Trimming cost V 0 bases and J 5 bases, with 11 bases left between them. The germline V gene encodes CDR1 MNHEY and CDR2 SVGEGT. The CDR3 extends over 14 amino acids. The DNA for the CDR3 is TGTGCCAGCAGTTACTCGCAGAATGGCAACGAGCAGTACTTC. This gives the protein CASSYSQNGNEQYF.

The sample holds many counts of this clonotype. V gene TRBV6-2 or TRBV6-3 combines with J gene TRBJ2-6; D is unresolved. Trimming stripped 6 bases from V and 0 bases from J, with 12 bases between. Germline CDR1 and CDR2: MNHEY and SVGEGT. There are 16 residues in the CDR3. The CDR3 bases are TGTGCCAGCAGCTACAGAAGAAGCTCTGGGGCCAACGTCCTGACTTTC. This encodes CASSYRRSSGANVLTF.

This clonotype was recorded at least ten times. The chain uses TRBV12-3 or TRBV12-4 and TRBJ1-3; D gene ambiguous. V lost 3 bases and J 8 bases, leaving 8 bases between the germline ends. The CDR3 extends over 12 amino acids. For the CDR3, the DNA is TGTGCCAGCAGTTTGGGTCTTGACACCATATATTTT. Translation: CASSLGLDTIYF.

This clonotype was picked up many times. The V gene is TRBV10-3, the J gene TRBJ2-2; D possibly corresponds to TRBD1 (6 bases). With 9 bases removed from V and 4 bases from J, the gap between germline ends came to 18 bases. Germline CDR1 is ENHRY and CDR2 is SYGVKD. The length of the CDR3 is 15 residues. The CDR3 region is CAIQQGLLGTGELFF. Here the CDR3 DNA reads TGTGCCATACAACAGGGTCTCTTAGGCACCGGGGAGCTGTTTTTT.

This clonotype has ten or more counts. V usage is TRBV24-1 and J usage is TRBJ1-2; D unresolved. The CDR3 runs to 17 residues. Trimming left V 10 bases short and J 4 bases short, with 27 bases between. The V gene's germline CDR1 is KGHDR and CDR2 SFDVKD. The CDR3 sequence: CATEFQGSSSVPYGYTF. CDR3 DNA: TGTGCCACGGAATTCCAAGGCTCGTCCTCGGTCCCCTATGGCTACACCTTC.

In its sample, this clonotype was seen many times. This chain links TRBV7-2 with TRBJ2-7, with D unclear. Trimming took 0 bases from V and 3 from J, leaving 12 bases between them. Germline CDR1 SGHTA, CDR2 FQGNSA. CDR3 length: 15 residues. As DNA, the CDR3 is TGTGCCAGCAGCTTAGCCAGAGCTGGATTCTACGAGCAGTACTTC. This sequence encodes CASSLARAGFYEQYF.

A remark on this clonotype: A read error may account for a junction end that differs from germline. The chain recombines TRBV19 with TRBJ1-5; possible D gene TRBD1, 5 bases. The CDR3 totals 16 residues. Looked up from germline, CDR1 is LNHDA and CDR2 is SQIVND (reference sequence). CDR3 coding DNA: TGTGCCAGTAGTACCCGGGACGTCCTTAACAATCAGCCCCAGCCTTTT. Translated: CASSTRDVLNNQPQPF.

Many counts were recorded for this clonotype. The genes are TRBV5-4 and TRBJ1-2; tentative D call: TRBD1 (6 bases). Trimming pared 4 bases from V and 4 bases from J, leaving 14 bases between. The CDR3 is made up of 14 amino acids. CDR1 and CDR2 (germline): SGHNT, YYREEE (reference sequence). This CDR3 reads CASSGGGVSYGYTF. Here the CDR3 DNA reads TGTGCCAGCAGCGGAGGGGGTGTAAGCTATGGCTACACCTTC.

For this clonotype: It may be a read error: a sequence one base away is much more abundant. The chain uses TRBV30 and TRBJ1-6; weak D call: TRBD1 (5 bases). Trimming left V 3 bases short and J 0 bases short, with 24 bases between. Per the germline V gene, CDR1 is GTSNPN and CDR2 is SVGIG (reference sequence). The length of the CDR3 is 20 residues. CDR3 protein: CAWSATHLGGASSYNSPLHF. CDR3 coding DNA: TGTGCCTGGAGCGCAACACATCTCGGCGGGGCCAGCTCCTATAATTCACCCCTCCACTTT.

The chain links TRBV19 to TRBJ2-7; D tentatively fits TRBD1 or TRBD2 (5 bases each). Germline loops: CDR1 LNHDA, CDR2 SQIVND (reference sequence). Trimming removed 5 bases from V and 0 bases from J, with 11 bases in between. This CDR3 is built from 14 residues. The DNA of the CDR3 is TGTGCCAGTAGTCTCGGGGCGTCCTCCTACGAGCAGTACTTC. Its translation is CASSLGASSYEQYF.

This clonotype was recorded many times. J is TRBJ2-2 and V is TRBV6-2 or TRBV6-3, with 10 bases fitting TRBD1. Germline lookup yields CDR1 MNHEY and CDR2 SVGEGT. CDR3 size: 15 residues. With V trimmed by 0 bases and J by 6 bases, 1 base remained unmatched. CDR3 region: CASSYSDRGSGELFF. CDR3 nucleotide sequence: TGTGCCAGCAGTTACTCGGACAGGGGGTCCGGGGAGCTGTTTTTT.

This clonotype came up many times. The chain recombines TRBV2 with TRBJ1-1, with D maybe TRBD1 (6 bases). CDR3 length equals 15 residues. CDR1 is SNHLY, CDR2 FYNNEI, per germline. The ends were cut back, 5 bases at V and 0 bases at J, with 13 bases in the middle. The CDR3 region is CASSIRGLMNTEAFF. The CDR3 region has the DNA TGTGCCAGCAGTATCAGGGGACTCATGAACACTGAAGCTTTCTTT.

This clonotype was counted ten times or more. The chain links TRBV25-1 to TRBJ1-2, with D possibly TRBD1 on 6 matching bases. This CDR3 is built from 15 residues. Trimming took off 3 bases at V and 0 bases at J, with 11 bases between the two ends. The germline V gene encodes CDR1 MGHDK and CDR2 SYGVNS. Here the CDR3 DNA reads TGTGCCAGCAGTGACTGGGACACCTCTAACTATGGCTACACCTTC. This translates into CASSDWDTSNYGYTF.

The table lists this clonotype with many counts. This chain uses TRBV29-1 with TRBJ1-3; a possible D gene is TRBD1 (5 bases). The CDR3 spans 12 residues. Germline loops: CDR1 SQVTM, CDR2 ANQGSEA. V was pared by 6 bases and J by 4 bases, with 10 bases between. CDR3 in amino acids: CSVRDSGNTIYF. DNA of the CDR3: TGCAGCGTCAGGGACTCCGGAAACACCATATATTTT.

This clonotype was seen repeatedly, ten times or more. The CDR3: CASSHSGPNTEAFF. The CDR3 DNA follows: TGTGCCAGCAGCCACTCGGGGCCGAACACTGAAGCTTTCTTT. The V and J genes are TRBV6-5 and TRBJ1-1; D possibly corresponds to TRBD1 (5 bases). V was clipped by 6 bases and J by 1 base, with 12 bases between them. The length of the CDR3 is 14 residues. Looked up from germline, CDR1 is MNHEY and CDR2 is SVGAGI.

There are many counts of this clonotype. This sequence joins TRBV6-5 and TRBJ1-5; a weak D match, TRBD1 (5 bases). V was cut by 6 bases and J by 4 bases, with 16 bases left in between. The CDR3 sequence is 15 residues long. The V gene's germline CDR1 is MNHEY and CDR2 SVGAGI. The CDR3 DNA sequence: TGTGCCAGCAGCACTGAGGGGTTCGGAAATCAGCCCCAGCATTTT. Protein sequence: CASSTEGFGNQPQHF.

The rearrangement uses TRBV5-1 and TRBJ2-5, with TRBD2 matching 11 bases. Germline CDR1 and CDR2: SGHRS and YFSETQ. J gave up 2 bases and V 4 bases, and 7 bases lay outside the gene matches. There are 16 residues in the CDR3. The CDR3 DNA reads TGCGCCAGCAGCCTGAGGACTAGCGGGCGTCAAGAGACCCAGTACTTC. Protein product: CASSLRTSGRQETQYF.

In this sample, this clonotype turned up a few times. This rearrangement joins TRBV5-1 to TRBJ2-7; 11 positions match TRBD1. The CDR3 is made up of 16 amino acids. V dropped 0 bases and J dropped 2; count of bases not matched to a gene: 4. Germline values: CDR1 SGHRS, CDR2 YFSETQ. The CDR3: CASSLVWDRGTYEQYF. For the CDR3, the DNA is TGCGCCAGCAGCTTGGTATGGGACAGGGGGACCTACGAGCAGTACTTC.

This clonotype was found many times. The chain combines TRBV7-8 with TRBJ2-5; D is perhaps TRBD2 (6 bases). The CDR3 sequence is 14 residues long. Trimming left V 5 bases short and J 2 bases short, with 12 bases between. Germline CDR1 SGHVS, CDR2 FQNEAQ. In DNA form, the CDR3 reads TGTGCCAGCAGCGCCTCTAGCGAACAAGAGACCCAGTACTTC. Translated: CASSASSEQETQYF.